The subject of this entry is one T cell receptor beta chain. The sample is drawn from a study of blood T cell repertoires in COVID-19. Sequencing used immunoSEQ multiplex PCR; TCRdb keeps in-frame clones, though not all of them. The sample carries about 110,000 clones, more than 75% recorded once. Germline CDR1 MNHEY, CDR2 SVGAGI. The CDR3 is made up of 15 amino acids. Trimming pared 4 bases from V and 4 bases from J, leaving 14 bases between. The rearrangement joins TRBV6-5 to TRBJ1-5; possibly TRBD1 for D (6 bases). The TCR was taken from a man between 40 and 49 years old with acute or convalescent COVID-19. Sequenced: peripheral blood. CDR3 DNA sequence: TGTGCCAGCAGTTTATCCCCAGGGGAAAATCAGCCCCAGCATTTT. It specifies CASSLSPGENQPQHF.